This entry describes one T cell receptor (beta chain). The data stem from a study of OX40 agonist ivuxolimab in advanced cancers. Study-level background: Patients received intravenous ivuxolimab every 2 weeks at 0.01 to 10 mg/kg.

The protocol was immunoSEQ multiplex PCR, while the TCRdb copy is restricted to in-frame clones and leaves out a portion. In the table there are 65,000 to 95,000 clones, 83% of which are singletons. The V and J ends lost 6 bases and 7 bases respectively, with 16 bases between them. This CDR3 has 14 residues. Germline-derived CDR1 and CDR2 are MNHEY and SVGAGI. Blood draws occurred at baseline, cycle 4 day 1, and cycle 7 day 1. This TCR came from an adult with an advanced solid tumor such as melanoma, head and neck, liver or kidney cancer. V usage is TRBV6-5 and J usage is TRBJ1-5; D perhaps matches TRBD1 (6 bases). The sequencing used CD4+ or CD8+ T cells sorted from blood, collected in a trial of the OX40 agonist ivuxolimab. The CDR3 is CASRATGMGQPQHF. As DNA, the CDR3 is TGTGCCAGCAGGGCGACAGGAATGGGGCAGCCCCAGCATTTT.